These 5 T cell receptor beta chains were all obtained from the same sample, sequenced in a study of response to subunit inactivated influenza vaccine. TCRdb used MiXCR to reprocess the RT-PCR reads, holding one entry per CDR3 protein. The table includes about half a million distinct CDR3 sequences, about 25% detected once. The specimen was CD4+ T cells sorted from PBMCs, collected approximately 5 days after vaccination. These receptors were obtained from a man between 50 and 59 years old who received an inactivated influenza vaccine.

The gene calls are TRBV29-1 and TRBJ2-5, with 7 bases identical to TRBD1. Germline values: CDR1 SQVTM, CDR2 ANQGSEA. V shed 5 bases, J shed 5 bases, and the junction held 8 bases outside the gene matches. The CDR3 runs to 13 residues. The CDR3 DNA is TGCAGCGTTACCCGACAGGGAAGGGAGACCCAGTACTTC. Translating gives CSVTRQGRETQYF.

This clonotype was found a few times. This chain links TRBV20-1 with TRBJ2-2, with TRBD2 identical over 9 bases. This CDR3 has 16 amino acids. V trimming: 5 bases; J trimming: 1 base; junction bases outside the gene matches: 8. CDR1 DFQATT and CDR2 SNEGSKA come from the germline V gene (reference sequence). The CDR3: CSARPPLAGNTGELFF. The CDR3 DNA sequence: TGCAGTGCTCGACCCCCACTAGCGGGGAACACCGGGGAGCTGTTTTTT.

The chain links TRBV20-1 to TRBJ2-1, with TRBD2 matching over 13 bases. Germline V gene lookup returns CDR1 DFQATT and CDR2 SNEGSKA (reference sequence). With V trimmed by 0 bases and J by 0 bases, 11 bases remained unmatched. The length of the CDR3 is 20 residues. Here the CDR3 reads CSARDDSLLAGGFSYNEQFF. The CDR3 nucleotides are TGCAGTGCTAGAGATGACTCCCTACTAGCGGGAGGGTTCTCCTACAATGAGCAGTTCTTC.

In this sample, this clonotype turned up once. The CDR3 DNA sequence: TGTGCCAGCAGCTTAGCGCAGGCAGGGTCCCCAGAGACCCAGTACTTC. Translation gives CASSLAQAGSPETQYF. V usage is TRBV7-6 and J usage is TRBJ2-5; D might be TRBD1 (5 bases). Trimming removed 0 bases from V and 4 bases from J, with 15 bases in between. CDR3 size: 16 residues. CDR1 SGHVS and CDR2 FNYEAQ come from the germline V gene.

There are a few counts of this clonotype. CDR3 DNA: TGTGCCATCAACTCGGGGACAGGGCCAGTCGAGCAGTACTTC. Its translation is CAINSGTGPVEQYF. V and J are TRBV10-3 and TRBJ2-7; 9 nucleotides agree with TRBD1. The CDR3 is 14 amino acids. Germline CDR1 is ENHRY and CDR2 is SYGVKD. After removal of 7 bases from V and 6 bases from J, the junction contained 10 bases not matched to a gene.